The 7 T cell receptor beta chains in this list originate from one sample, sequenced in a study of blood T cells in healthy people across ages. The authors ran a second PCR of roughly 6 to 12 cycles using a sample-barcoded 5' primer and a J-beta primer mix. TCRdb re-analysed the 5' RACE reads in MiXCR, keeping a single row per CDR3 protein. The repertoire has about 1.6 million distinct CDR3 sequences, roughly 32% of them found once; the top ten carry approximately 10%. Material for sequencing was blood. Source of these receptors: a woman aged 25 to 39 in good health.

This clonotype was detected ten times or more. CDR3 bases: TGTGCCAGCAGCGAGGCCGGGACGGGCTTGAGGCGAGGCTACACCTTC. Amino acids: CASSEAGTGLRRGYTF. The gene calls are TRBV12-3 or TRBV12-4 and TRBJ1-2; perhaps TRBD1 as D (5 bases). V lost 6 bases, J lost 8 bases, and 25 bases lay in between. The CDR3 loop spans 16 amino acids.

This clonotype was recorded a few times. The chain's CDR3 is CASSQNKGAKPQHF. The CDR3 DNA reads TGTGCCAGCAGTCAAAACAAGGGAGCAAAGCCCCAGCATTTT. This chain uses TRBV12-3 or TRBV12-4 with TRBJ1-5; the D is unclear. The CDR3 totals 14 residues. With 5 bases removed from V and 8 bases from J, the gap between germline ends came to 16 bases.

V usage is TRBV4-1 and J usage is TRBJ2-1; 9 nucleotides align to TRBD1. This CDR3 contains 18 residues. The V gene's germline CDR1 is MGHRA and CDR2 YSYEKL. V was clipped by 2 bases and J by 0 bases; unmatched bases: 8. For the CDR3, the DNA is TGCGCCAGCAGCCAACTATCAGGGACAGGGAGCTCCTACAATGAGCAGTTCTTC. It codes for CASSQLSGTGSSYNEQFF.

The V and J genes are TRBV10-2 and TRBJ2-7, with unresolved D. Looked up from germline, CDR1 is WSHSY and CDR2 is SAAADI. The CDR3 contains 14 residues. V was cut by 4 bases and J by 4 bases, with 14 bases left in between. In nucleotides, the CDR3 is TGCGCCAGCAGTGGGGGTTATGCTGGGTACGAGCAGTACTTC. Its protein is CASSGGYAGYEQYF.

Notes on this clonotype: An end of the junction does not agree with germline; a read error may underlie this. The CDR3 here is CASSQDQVKVNYGCTF. CDR3 DNA: TGTGCCAGCAGCCAAGATCAAGTTAAGGTTAACTATGGCTGCACCTTC. This sequence joins TRBV4-2 and TRBJ1-2; D unresolved. Germline V lookup: CDR1 LGHNA, CDR2 YNFKEQ. CDR3 length equals 16 residues.

This clonotype turned up a few times. The rearrangement links TRBV6-1 to TRBJ2-7; D is unresolved. Per germline, CDR1 MNHNS and CDR2 SASEGT. The CDR3 sequence is 12 residues long. V was clipped by 7 bases and J by 3 bases, with 10 bases between them. The CDR3 region has the DNA TGTGCCAGCACCAGAGAACGCTACGAGCAGTACTTC. Translating gives CASTRERYEQYF.

A remark on this clonotype: Germline is not matched at one junction end, which may reflect a read error. This chain connects TRBV27 to TRBJ2-3, with D unresolved. The CDR3 is made up of 16 amino acids. CDR1 is MNHEY, CDR2 SMNVEV, per germline (reference sequence). This chain's CDR3 is CASSLSTYSSTDAQYF. The CDR3 region has the DNA TGTGCCAGCAGTTTATCGACGTATAGCAGCACAGATGCGCAGTATTTT.